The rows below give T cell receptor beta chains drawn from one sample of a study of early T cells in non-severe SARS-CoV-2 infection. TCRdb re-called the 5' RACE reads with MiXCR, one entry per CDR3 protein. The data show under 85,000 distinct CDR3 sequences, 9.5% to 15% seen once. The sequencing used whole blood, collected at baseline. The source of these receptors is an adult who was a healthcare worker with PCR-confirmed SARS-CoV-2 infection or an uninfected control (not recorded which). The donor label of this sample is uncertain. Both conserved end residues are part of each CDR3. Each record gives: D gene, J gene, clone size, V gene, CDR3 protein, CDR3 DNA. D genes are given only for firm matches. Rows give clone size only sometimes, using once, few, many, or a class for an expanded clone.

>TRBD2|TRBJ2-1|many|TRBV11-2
CASSLGLTGNEQFF
TGTGCCAGCAGCCTGGGACTAACAGGCAATGAGCAGTTCTTC
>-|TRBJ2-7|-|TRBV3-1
CASSQQLREQYF
TGTGCCAGCAGCCAACAGTTACGGGAGCAGTACTTC
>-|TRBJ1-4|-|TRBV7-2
CASSGTTNEKLFF
TGTGCCAGCAGTGGAACAACTAATGAAAAACTGTTTTTT
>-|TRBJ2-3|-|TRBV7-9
CASSLVVGRRIPDTQYF
TGTGCCAGCAGCTTAGTTGTGGGGAGACGAATCCCCGATACGCAGTATTTT
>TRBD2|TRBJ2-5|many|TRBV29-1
CSVQAGLAIETQYF
TGCAGCGTACAGGCCGGACTAGCGATAGAGACCCAGTACTTC
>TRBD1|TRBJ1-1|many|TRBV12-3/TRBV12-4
CASSLDRGRTEAFF
TGTGCCAGCAGTTTAGACAGGGGGAGGACTGAAGCTTTCTTT
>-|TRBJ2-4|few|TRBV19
CASGVLAKNIQYF
TGTGCCAGCGGGGTATTAGCCAAAAACATTCAGTACTTC
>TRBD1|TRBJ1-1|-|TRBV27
CASKTGGSEAFF
TGTGCCAGCAAAACAGGGGGCTCTGAAGCTTTCTTT
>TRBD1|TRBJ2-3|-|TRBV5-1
CASSLLGGGTTDTQYF
TGCGCCAGCAGCTTGTTAGGGGGCGGCACCACAGATACGCAGTATTTT
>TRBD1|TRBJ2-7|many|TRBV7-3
CASSLDRGNEQYF
TGTGCCAGCAGCTTAGACAGGGGAAACGAGCAGTACTTC
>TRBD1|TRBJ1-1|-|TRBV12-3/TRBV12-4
CASSSWTGMSDTEAFF
TGTGCCAGCAGTTCCTGGACAGGGATGAGCGACACTGAAGCTTTCTTT
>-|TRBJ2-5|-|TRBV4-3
CASASGRSETQYF
TGCGCCAGCGCCAGCGGCCGGTCGGAGACCCAGTACTTC
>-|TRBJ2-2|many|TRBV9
CASSVGGTGELFF
TGTGCCAGCAGCGTAGGGGGGACCGGGGAGCTGTTTTTT
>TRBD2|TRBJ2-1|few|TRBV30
CAWGGLAGEQFF
TGTGCCTGGGGGGGACTAGCGGGTGAGCAGTTCTTC
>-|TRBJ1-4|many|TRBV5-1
CASSLASHLNEKLFF
TGCGCCAGCAGCTTGGCCTCTCATCTTAATGAAAAACTGTTTTTT
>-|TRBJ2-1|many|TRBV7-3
CASSSTTSNEQFF
TGTGCCAGCAGCTCAACGACTAGTAATGAGCAGTTCTTC
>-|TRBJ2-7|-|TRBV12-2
CASRPRDRYSYEQYF
TGTGCAAGTCGCCCCCGGGACAGGTACTCCTACGAGCAGTACTTC
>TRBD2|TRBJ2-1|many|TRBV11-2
CASSGIRRGGYNEQFF
TGTGCCAGCAGCGGGATTCGGCGGGGGGGCTACAATGAGCAGTTCTTC
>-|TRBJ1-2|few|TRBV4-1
CASSQVNDRRRLYGYTF
TGCGCCAGCAGCCAAGTCAACGACCGCAGGCGGCTCTATGGCTACACCTTC
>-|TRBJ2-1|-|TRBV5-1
CASSLDAGSREQFF
TGCGCCAGCAGCTTGGATGCCGGGTCACGCGAGCAGTTCTTC
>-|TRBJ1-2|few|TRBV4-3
CASSQSLISRPYGYTF
TGCGCCAGCAGCCAATCCCTTATATCCCGGCCCTATGGCTACACCTTC
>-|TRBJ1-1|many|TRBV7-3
CASSGHGGAEAFF
TGTGCCAGCAGCGGACACGGGGGGGCTGAAGCTTTCTTT
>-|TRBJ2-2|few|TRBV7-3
CASSISSLDGELFF
TGTGCCAGCTCAATAAGTTCTCTGGACGGGGAGCTGTTTTTT
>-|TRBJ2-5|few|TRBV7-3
CASSLSTEETQYF
TGTGCCAGCAGCTTAAGCACCGAAGAGACCCAGTACTTC
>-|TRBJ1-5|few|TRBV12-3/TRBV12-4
CASSFSAGSNQPQHF
TGTGCCAGCAGTTTTTCCGCAGGGTCGAATCAGCCCCAGCATTTT
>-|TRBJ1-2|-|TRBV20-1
CSAPTGTGSYGYTF
TGCAGTGCTCCGACCGGGACTGGAAGCTATGGCTACACCTTC
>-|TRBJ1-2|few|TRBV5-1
CASSSGLYNNYGYTF
TGCGCCAGCAGCTCAGGGCTCTACAATAACTATGGCTACACCTTC
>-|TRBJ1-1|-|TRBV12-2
CASRFLTGEVTEMNTEAFF
TGTGCAAGTCGCTTCCTCACCGGGGAAGTCACAGAGATGAACACTGAAGCTTTCTTT
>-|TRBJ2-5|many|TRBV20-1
CSRLKLATQYF
TGCAGTCGCCTCAAGCTGGCAACCCAGTACTTC
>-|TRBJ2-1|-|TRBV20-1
CSASSRGALTYNEQFF
TGCAGTGCTAGTTCGCGGGGAGCGCTTACCTACAATGAGCAGTTCTTC
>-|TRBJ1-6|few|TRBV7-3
CASSQNGGSNSPLHF
TGTGCCAGCAGTCAAAATGGGGGAAGTAATTCACCCCTCCACTTT
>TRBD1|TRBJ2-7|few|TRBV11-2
CASSSRTGGLSEQYF
TGTGCCAGCAGCTCAAGGACAGGGGGCCTGAGCGAGCAGTACTTC
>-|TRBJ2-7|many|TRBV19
CASSTEGGTEQYF
TGTGCCAGTAGTACTGAGGGGGGAACCGAGCAGTACTTC
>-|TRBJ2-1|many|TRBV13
CASSFNLRHRTYNEQFF
TGTGCCAGCAGCTTCAACCTGAGGCACCGAACCTACAATGAGCAGTTCTTC
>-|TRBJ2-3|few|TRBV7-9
CASSSPRTNDFTDTQYF
TGTGCCAGCAGCAGCCCCAGGACTAATGATTTCACAGATACGCAGTATTTT
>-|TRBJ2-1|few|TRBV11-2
CASSLARGPAHNEQFF
TGTGCCAGCAGCTTGGCAAGGGGACCAGCCCACAATGAGCAGTTCTTC
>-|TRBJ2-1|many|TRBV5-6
CASSSGLFNEQFF
TGTGCCAGCAGCTCAGGACTATTCAACGAGCAGTTCTTC
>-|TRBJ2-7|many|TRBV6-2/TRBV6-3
CASGQGGEQYF
TGTGCCAGTGGCCAGGGTGGTGAGCAGTACTTC
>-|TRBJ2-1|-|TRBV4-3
CASSQLFQKYNEQFF
TGCGCCAGCAGCCAATTATTTCAGAAGTACAATGAGCAGTTCTTC
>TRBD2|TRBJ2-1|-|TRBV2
CASSGLAGGLASYNEQFF
TGTGCCAGCAGTGGTCTAGCGGGGGGCCTGGCGTCCTACAATGAGCAGTTCTTC
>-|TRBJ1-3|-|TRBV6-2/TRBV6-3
CASSYGTGRSGNTIYF
TGTGCCAGCAGTTATGGGACCGGCCGCTCTGGAAACACCATATATTTT
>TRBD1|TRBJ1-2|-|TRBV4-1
CASSQDSTGTGLVGYTF
TGCGCCAGCAGCCAAGATAGTACCGGGACAGGACTAGTTGGCTACACCTTC
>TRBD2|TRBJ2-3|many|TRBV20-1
CSARPPSTAGDNIDTQYF
TGCAGTGCTAGGCCGCCCTCCACAGCGGGAGATAATATAGATACGCAGTATTTT
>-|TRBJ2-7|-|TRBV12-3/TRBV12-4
CASSWAPGEQYF
TGTGCCAGCAGTTGGGCCCCAGGCGAGCAGTACTTC
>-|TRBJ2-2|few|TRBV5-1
CASSPTGPSNTGELFF
TGCGCCAGCAGCCCCACCGGACCCTCGAACACCGGGGAGCTGTTTTTT
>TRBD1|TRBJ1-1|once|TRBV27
CASSSSPTGGEAFF
TGTGCCAGCAGTTCCAGCCCTACAGGGGGCGAAGCTTTCTTT
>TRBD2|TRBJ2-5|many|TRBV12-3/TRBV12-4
CASRRGLYETQYF
TGTGCCAGCAGGCGGGGGTTATACGAGACCCAGTACTTC
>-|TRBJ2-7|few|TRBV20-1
CSAREYSEQYF
TGCAGTGCCAGGGAGTATAGCGAGCAGTACTTC
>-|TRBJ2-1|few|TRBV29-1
CSALALERGANEQFF
TGCAGCGCCCTAGCCCTCGAGAGGGGGGCCAATGAGCAGTTCTTC
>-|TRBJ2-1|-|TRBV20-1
CSALVGNEQFF
TGCAGTGCTTTGGTCGGCAATGAGCAGTTCTTC
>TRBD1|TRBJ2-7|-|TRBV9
CASSVEGAPSEQYF
TGTGCCAGCAGCGTAGAGGGGGCCCCCTCCGAGCAGTACTTC
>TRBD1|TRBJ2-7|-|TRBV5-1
CASGTGAYEQYF
TGCGCCAGCGGGACAGGGGCCTACGAGCAGTACTTC
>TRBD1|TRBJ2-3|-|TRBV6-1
CASRGQGAPTDTQYF
TGTGCCAGCAGAGGACAGGGGGCGCCCACAGATACGCAGTATTTT
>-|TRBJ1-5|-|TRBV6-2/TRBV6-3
CASSYSGRGLRNQPQHF
TGTGCCAGCAGTTACTCGGGGAGAGGCCTTCGAAATCAGCCCCAGCATTTT